This T cell receptor beta chain was sequenced during a study of OX40 agonist ivuxolimab in advanced cancers. Clones were sequenced by immunoSEQ multiplex PCR, and TCRdb holds only the in-frame ones, with some missing. The repertoire has tens of thousands of clones, around four fifths of them found once; the top ten carry roughly 32%. This TCR came from an adult with an advanced solid tumor such as melanoma, head and neck, liver or kidney cancer. The source material was CD4+ or CD8+ T cells sorted from blood, sampled in a trial of the OX40 agonist ivuxolimab.

The CDR3 spells CASSSSGGSSQPQHF. As DNA, the CDR3 is TGTGCCAGCAGCTCATCAGGGGGAAGTAGTCAGCCCCAGCATTTT. This chain uses TRBV7-9 with TRBJ1-5; the match to TRBD1 covers 7 bases. This CDR3 contains 15 residues. The ends lost 4 bases at V and 6 bases at J; junction bases unmatched: 9. Germline assignment: CDR1 SEHNR and CDR2 FQNEAQ (reference sequence).